The rows below give T cell receptor beta chains drawn from one sample of a study of cytomegalovirus exposure and HLA in healthy donors. Repertoires were generated with immunoSEQ multiplex PCR, while TCRdb's copy carries only in-frame clones and drops some. The sample consists of roughly 56,000 clones, more than 70% of them appearing once. Sequenced input: PBMCs. Source of these receptors: a man aged 50 to 59 in good health and CMV-seropositive. The CDR3 runs from the conserved cysteine through the conserved F or W.

>TRBV28|TRBJ2-7
CASSFAGEPYEQYF
>TRBV7-9|TRBJ2-1
CSSSRMSSYNEQFF
>TRBV9|TRBJ2-3
CASSEVGGTDTQYF
>TRBV11-3|TRBJ2-1
CASSLVLRDSNNEQFF
>TRBV19|TRBJ2-4
CASSIEGALAKNIQYF
>TRBV5-1|TRBJ2-7
CASSPDRTGTSSYEQYF
>TRBV2|TRBJ1-2
CASSEALRDRRYGYTF
>TRBV25-1|TRBJ1-6
CASSDHGNNSPLHF
>TRBV11-2|TRBJ2-6
CASSLLALSGANVLTF
>TRBV4-1|TRBJ2-5
CASSQSGGGETQYF
>TRBV6-5|TRBJ2-7
CASGETGPTYEQYF
>TRBV6-1|TRBJ2-7
CASRPTGTLSYEQYF
>TRBV19|TRBJ2-1
CASSIGGFSSYNEQFF
>TRBV5-1|TRBJ2-1
CASSLGPGTGGHNEQFF
>TRBV18|TRBJ1-2
CASSAGAQGYGYTF
>TRBV7-9|TRBJ1-3
CASDRGRAGNTIYF
>TRBV4-3|TRBJ2-1
CASSPDMLVLVYNEQFF
>TRBV28|TRBJ2-5
CASSLKETQYF
>TRBV27|TRBJ2-1
CASSLKGGSGTSGRGLYNEQFF
>TRBV27|TRBJ1-4
CASSLQGPNEKLFF
>TRBV5-1|TRBJ2-7
CASSQPTSSYEQYF
>TRBV30|TRBJ2-5
CAWSADREIDF
>TRBV11-2|TRBJ2-5
CASSSSRGQETQYF
>TRBV4-3|TRBJ2-5
CASSQATGFRETQYF
>TRBV29-1|TRBJ2-6
CSVEGGCGANVLTF
>TRBV9|TRBJ2-3
CASSEQTSGRAGDTQYF
>TRBV5-1|TRBJ2-3
CASSLFLRSQYF
>TRBV19|TRBJ1-1
CASSIVPTGGRWTEAFF
>TRBV2|TRBJ2-7
CASRGLAGSGQQYF
>TRBV10-2|TRBJ2-3
CASTQGQVRTDTQYF
>TRBV14|TRBJ1-6
CASSRDTNSPLHF
>TRBV25-1|TRBJ2-7
CASSEPGLSGVGQYF
>TRBV11-2|TRBJ2-7
CASSLAGAYEQYF
>TRBV27|-
CASSPLGGPYEQYF
>TRBV5-1|TRBJ2-5
CASSLAGKETQYF
>TRBV6-1|TRBJ1-1
CASKIEQGNTEAFF
>TRBV13|TRBJ1-5
CASSTRGAGQPQHF
>TRBV30|TRBJ2-5
CAWRPLQKAQYF
>TRBV5-1|TRBJ1-1
CASSSGPTTEAFF
>TRBV21-1|TRBJ1-3
CASSNGDITSGNTIYF
>TRBV9|TRBJ1-2
CASSGFRDILRYGYTF
>TRBV6-5|TRBJ2-2
CASSGQPGVTGELFF
>TRBV5-1|TRBJ2-7
CASSGGLAGGRDEQYF
>TRBV4-3|TRBJ2-1
CASSQDIIVVTYNEQFF
>TRBV11-2|TRBJ1-1
CASSLDQRPTTEAFF
>TRBV19|TRBJ2-1
CASSMKREGINEQFF
>TRBV7-3|TRBJ2-5
CASSRGWLQGETQYF
>TRBV27|TRBJ1-1
CASWTGGMNTEAFF
>TRBV19|TRBJ2-2
CASSIGRVNTGELFF
>TRBV5-1|TRBJ2-7
CASSFDASGRARYEQYF